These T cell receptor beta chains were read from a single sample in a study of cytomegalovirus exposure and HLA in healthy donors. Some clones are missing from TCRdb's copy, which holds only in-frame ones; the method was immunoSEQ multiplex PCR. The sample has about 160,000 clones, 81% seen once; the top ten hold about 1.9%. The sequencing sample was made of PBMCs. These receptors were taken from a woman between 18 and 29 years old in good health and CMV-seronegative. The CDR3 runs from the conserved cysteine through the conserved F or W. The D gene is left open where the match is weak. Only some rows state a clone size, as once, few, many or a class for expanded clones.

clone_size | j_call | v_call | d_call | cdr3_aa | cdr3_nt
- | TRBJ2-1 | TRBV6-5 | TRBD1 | CASSLDRGGWNEQFF | TGTGCCAGCAGTCTGGACAGGGGAGGGTGGAATGAGCAGTTCTTC
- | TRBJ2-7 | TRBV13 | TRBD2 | CASSCWTSESDEQHF | TGTGCCAGCAGCTGCTGGACTAGCGAGAGTGACGAGCAGCACTTC
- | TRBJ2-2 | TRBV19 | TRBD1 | CASRGQGAPGELFF | TGTGCCAGTAGGGGACAGGGGGCGCCCGGGGAGCTGTTTTTT
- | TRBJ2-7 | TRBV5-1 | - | CASSLGQGLTYEQYF | TGCGCCAGCAGCTTGGGGCAGGGCCTTACCTACGAGCAGTACTTC
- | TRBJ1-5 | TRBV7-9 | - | CASSDQGSNQPQHF | TGTGCCAGCTCGGATCAGGGGAGCAATCAGCCCCAGCATTTT
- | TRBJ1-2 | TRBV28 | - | CASENTRGGYTF | TGTGCCAGCGAGAACACGAGAGGGGGCTACACCTTC
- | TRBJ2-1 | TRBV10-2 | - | CASSDARPVVNEQFF | TGCGCCAGCAGTGATGCCAGGCCGGTCGTCAATGAGCAGTTCTTC
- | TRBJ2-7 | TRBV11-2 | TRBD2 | CASSPRGGSYEQYF | TGTGCCAGCAGCCCACGGGGGGGGTCCTACGAGCAGTACTTC
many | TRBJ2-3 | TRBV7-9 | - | CASSLEPQRYTQYF | TGTGCCAGCAGCTTAGAACCCCAGCGGTATACGCAGTATTTT
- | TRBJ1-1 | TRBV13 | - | CASSPKGGYTEAFF | TGTGCCAGCAGCCCTAAGGGGGGGTACACTGAAGCTTTCTTT
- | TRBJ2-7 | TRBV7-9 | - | CASSLELPGYEQYF | TGTGCCAGCAGCTTAGAATTGCCGGGCTACGAGCAGTACTTC
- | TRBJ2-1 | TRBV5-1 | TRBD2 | CASSLATSGSIYEQFF | TGCGCCAGCAGCTTGGCGACTAGCGGGAGTATATATGAGCAGTTCTTC
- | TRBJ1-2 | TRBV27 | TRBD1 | CASSLSMAGGRIYGYTF | TGTGCCAGCAGTTTATCGATGGCAGGGGGAAGAATCTATGGCTACACCTTC
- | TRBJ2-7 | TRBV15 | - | CATSRETGTYEQYF | TGTGCCACCAGCAGAGAAACAGGGACCTACGAGCAGTACTTC
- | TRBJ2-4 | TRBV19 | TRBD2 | CASSISERGAKNIQYF | TGTGCCAGTAGTATAAGCGAGCGGGGGGCCAAAAACATTCAGTACTTC
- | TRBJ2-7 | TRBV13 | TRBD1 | CASSLGDRSYEQYF | TGTGCCAGCAGCTTAGGGGACAGGTCCTACGAGCAGTACTTC
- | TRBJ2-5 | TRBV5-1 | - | CASSLGGVYQETQYF | TGCGCCAGCAGCTTGGGGGGGGTGTACCAAGAGACCCAGTACTTC
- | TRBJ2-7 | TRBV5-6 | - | CASSPGGSSYEQYF | TGTGCCAGCAGCCCAGGGGGGAGCTCCTACGAGCAGTACTTC
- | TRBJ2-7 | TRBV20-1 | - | CSAAYAYEQYF | TGCAGTGCTGCGTATGCCTACGAGCAGTACTTC
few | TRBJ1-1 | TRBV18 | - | CASSPQGAEAFF | TGTGCCAGCTCACCACAGGGGGCTGAAGCTTTCTTT
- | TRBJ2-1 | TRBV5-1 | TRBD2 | CASSLLGAGGPYEQFF | TGCGCCAGCAGCCTCCTGGGGGCGGGAGGTCCCTATGAGCAGTTCTTC
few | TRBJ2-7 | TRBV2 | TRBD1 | CASRDRDSVSYEQYF | TGTGCCAGCAGGGACCGGGACAGCGTCTCCTACGAGCAGTACTTC
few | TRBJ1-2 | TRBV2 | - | CASSGGFGGGDYGYTF | TGTGCCAGCAGTGGCGGTTTCGGGGGGGGCGACTATGGCTACACCTTC
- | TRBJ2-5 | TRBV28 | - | CASSLLAGQETQYF | TGTGCCAGCAGTTTATTGGCAGGGCAAGAGACCCAGTACTTC
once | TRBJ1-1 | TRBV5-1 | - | CASSLGGPVRSTEAFF | TGCGCCAGCAGCTTGGGAGGGCCCGTCCGCTCCACTGAAGCTTTCTTT
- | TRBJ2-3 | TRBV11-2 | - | CASSLVLTATDTQYF | TGTGCCAGCAGCTTAGTGCTCACAGCCACAGATACGCAGTATTTT
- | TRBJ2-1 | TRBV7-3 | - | CASSALSGYEQFF | TGTGCCAGCAGCGCCCTATCGGGTTATGAGCAGTTCTTC
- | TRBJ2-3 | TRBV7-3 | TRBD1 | CASRAGTGYTDTQYF | TGTGCCAGCAGGGCCGGGACAGGGTATACAGATACGCAGTATTTT
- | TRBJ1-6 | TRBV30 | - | CAWSVYGGMGLHF | TGTGCCTGGAGTGTATATGGGGGGATGGGACTCCACTTT
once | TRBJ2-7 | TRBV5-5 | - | CASSSSGPGLYEQYF | TGTGCCAGCAGCTCCAGTGGGCCGGGGTTATACGAGCAGTACTTC
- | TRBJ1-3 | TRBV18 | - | CASSGGSGNTIYF | TGTGCCAGCTCGGGGGGCTCTGGAAACACCATATATTTT